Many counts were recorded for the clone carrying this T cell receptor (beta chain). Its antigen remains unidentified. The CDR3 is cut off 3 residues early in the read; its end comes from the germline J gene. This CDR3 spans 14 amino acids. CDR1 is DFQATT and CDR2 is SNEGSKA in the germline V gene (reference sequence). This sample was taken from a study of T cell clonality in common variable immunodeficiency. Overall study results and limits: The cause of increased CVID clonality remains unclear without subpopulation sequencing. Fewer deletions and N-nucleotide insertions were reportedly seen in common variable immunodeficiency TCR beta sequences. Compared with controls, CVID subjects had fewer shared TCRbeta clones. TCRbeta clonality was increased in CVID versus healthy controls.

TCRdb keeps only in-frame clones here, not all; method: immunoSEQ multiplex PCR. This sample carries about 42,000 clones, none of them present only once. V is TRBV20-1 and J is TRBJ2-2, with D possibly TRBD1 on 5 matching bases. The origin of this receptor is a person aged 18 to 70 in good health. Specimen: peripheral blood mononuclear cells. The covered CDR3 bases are TGCAGTGCTAGAGATGGAAGGGGTAACGAAAAG. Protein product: CSARDGRGNEK. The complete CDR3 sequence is CSARDGRGNEKLFF.